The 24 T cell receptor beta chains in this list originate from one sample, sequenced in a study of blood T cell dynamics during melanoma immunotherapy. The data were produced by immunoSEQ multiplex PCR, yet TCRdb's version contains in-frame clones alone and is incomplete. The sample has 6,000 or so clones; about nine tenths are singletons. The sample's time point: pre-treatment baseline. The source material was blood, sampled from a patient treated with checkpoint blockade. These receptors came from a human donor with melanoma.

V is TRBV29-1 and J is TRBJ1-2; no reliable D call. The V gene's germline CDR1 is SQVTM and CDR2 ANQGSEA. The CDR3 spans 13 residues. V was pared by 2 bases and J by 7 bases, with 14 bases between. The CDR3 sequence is CSVEMSATSGYTF. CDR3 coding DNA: TGCAGCGTTGAAATGTCCGCCACCAGTGGCTACACCTTC.

Written as DNA, the CDR3 is TGTGCCAGCAGTGAAACGGGTTGGGCCACCGAGCAGTACTTC. Protein: CASSETGWATEQYF. The chain links TRBV6-1 to TRBJ2-7, with no clear D. With 2 bases removed from V and 6 bases from J, the gap between germline ends came to 14 bases. The CDR3 contains 14 residues. From germline, CDR1 is MNHNS and CDR2 SASEGT.

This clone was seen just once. The CDR3 loop is CASSLALAETSEQYF. In nucleotides, the CDR3 is TGTGCCAGCAGCTTAGCACTAGCGGAGACGTCCGAGCAGTACTTC. The chain couples TRBV13 to TRBJ2-7; 8 positions agree with TRBD2. The CDR3 runs to 15 residues. V lost 1 base and J lost 6; bases outside the gene matches: 8. Per germline, CDR1 PRHDT and CDR2 FYEKMQ (reference sequence).

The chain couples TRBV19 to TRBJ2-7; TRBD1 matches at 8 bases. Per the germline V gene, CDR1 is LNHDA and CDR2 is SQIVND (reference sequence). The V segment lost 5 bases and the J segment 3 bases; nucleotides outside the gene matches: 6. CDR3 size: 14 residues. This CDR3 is CASSAGQGGYEQYF. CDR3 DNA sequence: TGTGCCAGTAGTGCTGGACAGGGCGGCTACGAGCAGTACTTC.

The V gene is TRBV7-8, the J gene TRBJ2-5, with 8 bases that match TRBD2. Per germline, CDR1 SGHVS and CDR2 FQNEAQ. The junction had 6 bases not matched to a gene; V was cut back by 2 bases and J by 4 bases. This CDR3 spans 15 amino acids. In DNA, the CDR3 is TGTGCCAGCAGCTTACTCGGGGGGGGGTTAGAGACCCAGTACTTC. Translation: CASSLLGGGLETQYF.

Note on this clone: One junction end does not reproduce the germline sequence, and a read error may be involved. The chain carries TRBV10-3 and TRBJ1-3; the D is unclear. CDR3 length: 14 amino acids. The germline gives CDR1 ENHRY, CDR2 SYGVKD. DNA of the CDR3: TGTGCCATAAGTGGTACAGACTCTGGAAACACCATATATTTT. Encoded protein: CAISGTDSGNTIYF.

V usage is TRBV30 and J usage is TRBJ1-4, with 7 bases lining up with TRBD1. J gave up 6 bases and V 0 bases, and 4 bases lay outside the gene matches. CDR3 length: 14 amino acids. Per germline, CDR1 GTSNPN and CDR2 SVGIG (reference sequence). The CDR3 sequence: CAWSVDRDHEKLFF. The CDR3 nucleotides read TGTGCCTGGAGTGTAGACAGGGACCATGAAAAACTGTTTTTT.

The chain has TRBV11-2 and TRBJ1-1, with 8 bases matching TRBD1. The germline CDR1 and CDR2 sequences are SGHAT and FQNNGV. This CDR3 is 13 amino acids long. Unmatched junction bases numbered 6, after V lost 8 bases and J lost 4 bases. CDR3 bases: TGTGCCAGCTCTCAGGACAGGGCCACTGAAGCTTTCTTT. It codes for CASSQDRATEAFF.

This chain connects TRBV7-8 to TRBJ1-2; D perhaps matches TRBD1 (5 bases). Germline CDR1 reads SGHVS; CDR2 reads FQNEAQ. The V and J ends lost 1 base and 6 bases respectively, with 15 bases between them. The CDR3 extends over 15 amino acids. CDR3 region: CASSLVFVREDGYTF. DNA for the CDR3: TGTGCCAGCAGCTTAGTTTTTGTCAGGGAAGATGGCTACACCTTC.

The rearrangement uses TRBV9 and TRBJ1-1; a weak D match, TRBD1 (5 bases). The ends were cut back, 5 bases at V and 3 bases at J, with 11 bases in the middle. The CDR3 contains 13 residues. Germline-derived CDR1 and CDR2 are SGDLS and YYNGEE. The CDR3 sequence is CASRPQGDTEAFF. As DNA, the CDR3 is TGTGCCAGCAGGCCTCAGGGAGACACTGAAGCTTTCTTT.

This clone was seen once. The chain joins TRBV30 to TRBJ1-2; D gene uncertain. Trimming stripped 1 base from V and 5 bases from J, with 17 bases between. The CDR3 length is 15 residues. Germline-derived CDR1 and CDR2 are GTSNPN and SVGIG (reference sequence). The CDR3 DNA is TGTGCCTGGAGTGCAAATTCCTATACCTCTTATGGCTACACCTTC. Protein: CAWSANSYTSYGYTF.

The CDR3 region is CAWTSGGRGYTF. The CDR3, as DNA: TGTGCCTGGACATCGGGGGGGCGCGGCTACACCTTC. This chain joins TRBV30 and TRBJ1-2, with D maybe TRBD1 (6 bases). This CDR3 region has 12 residues. V lost 4 bases, J lost 8 bases, and 14 bases lay in between. Germline loops: CDR1 GTSNPN, CDR2 SVGIG (reference sequence).

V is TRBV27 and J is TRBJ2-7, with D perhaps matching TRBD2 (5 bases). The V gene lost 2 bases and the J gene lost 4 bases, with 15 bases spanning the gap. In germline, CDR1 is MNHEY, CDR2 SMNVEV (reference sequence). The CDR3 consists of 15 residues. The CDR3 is CASSLRSRGAYEQYF. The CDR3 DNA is TGTGCCAGCAGTTTACGGTCCCGGGGAGCGTACGAGCAGTACTTC.

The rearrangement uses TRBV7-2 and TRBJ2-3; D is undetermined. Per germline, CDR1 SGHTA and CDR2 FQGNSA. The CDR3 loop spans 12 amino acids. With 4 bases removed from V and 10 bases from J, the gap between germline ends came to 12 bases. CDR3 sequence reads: CASSSIGKPQYF. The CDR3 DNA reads TGTGCCAGCAGCTCAATAGGGAAGCCGCAGTATTTT. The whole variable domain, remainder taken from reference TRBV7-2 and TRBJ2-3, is GAGVSQSPSNKVTEKGKDVELRCDPISGHTALYWYRQSLGQGLEFLIYFQGNSAPDKSGLPSDRFSAERTGGSVSTLTIQRTQQEDSAVYLCASSSIGKPQYFGPGTRLTVL.

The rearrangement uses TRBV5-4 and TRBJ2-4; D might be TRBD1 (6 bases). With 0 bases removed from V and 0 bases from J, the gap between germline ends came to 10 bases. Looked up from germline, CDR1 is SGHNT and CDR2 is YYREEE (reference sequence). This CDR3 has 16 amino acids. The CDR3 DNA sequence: TGTGCCAGCAGCTTGGCAGGGGAACTAGCCAAAAACATTCAGTACTTC. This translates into CASSLAGELAKNIQYF.

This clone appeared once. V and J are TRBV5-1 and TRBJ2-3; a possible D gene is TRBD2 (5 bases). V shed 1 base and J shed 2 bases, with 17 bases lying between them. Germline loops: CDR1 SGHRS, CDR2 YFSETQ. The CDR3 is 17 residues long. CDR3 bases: TGCGCCAGCAGCTTGCGGCTAGCAGCTAATCCCACAGATACGCAGTATTTT. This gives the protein CASSLRLAANPTDTQYF. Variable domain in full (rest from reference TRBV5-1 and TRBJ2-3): KAGVTQTPRYLIKTRGQQVTLSCSPISGHRSVSWYQQTPGQGLQFLFEYFSETQRNKGNFPGRFSGRQFSNSRSEMNVSTLELGDSALYLCASSLRLAANPTDTQYFGPGTRLTVL.

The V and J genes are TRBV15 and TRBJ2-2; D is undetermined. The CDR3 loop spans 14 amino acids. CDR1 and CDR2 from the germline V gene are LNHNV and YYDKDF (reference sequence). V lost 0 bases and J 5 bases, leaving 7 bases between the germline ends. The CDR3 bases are TGTGCCACCAGCAGAGAGTTAAGGACCGGGGAGCTGTTTTTT. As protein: CATSRELRTGELFF. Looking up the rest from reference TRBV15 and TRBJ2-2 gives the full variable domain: DAMVIQNPRYQVTQFGKPVTLSCSQTLNHNVMYWYQQKSSQAPKLLFHYYDKDFNNEADTPDNFQSRRPNTSFCFLDIRSPGLGDTAMYLCATSRELRTGELFFGEGSRLTVL.

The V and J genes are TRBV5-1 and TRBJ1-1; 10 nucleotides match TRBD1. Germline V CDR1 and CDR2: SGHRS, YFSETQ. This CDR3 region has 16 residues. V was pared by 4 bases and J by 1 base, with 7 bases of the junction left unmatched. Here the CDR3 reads CASSRKTGGQNTEAFF. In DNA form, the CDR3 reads TGCGCCAGCAGCCGGAAGACAGGGGGCCAGAACACTGAAGCTTTCTTT.

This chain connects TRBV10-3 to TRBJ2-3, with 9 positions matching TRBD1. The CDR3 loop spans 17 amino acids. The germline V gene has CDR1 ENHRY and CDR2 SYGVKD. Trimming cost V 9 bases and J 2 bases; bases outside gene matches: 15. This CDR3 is CAIQVSPGTGITDTQYF. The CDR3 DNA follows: TGTGCCATTCAGGTCTCCCCGGGGACAGGGATCACAGATACGCAGTATTTT.

CDR3 DNA sequence: TGTGCCAGTAGTATTACCGAGAACACTGAAGCTTTCTTT. It translates to CASSITENTEAFF. The genes are TRBV19 and TRBJ1-1; no firm D call. Germline lookup yields CDR1 LNHDA and CDR2 SQIVND (reference sequence). Trimming shortened V by 3 bases and J by 1 base, and 6 bases separated the two germline ends. This CDR3 has 13 residues.

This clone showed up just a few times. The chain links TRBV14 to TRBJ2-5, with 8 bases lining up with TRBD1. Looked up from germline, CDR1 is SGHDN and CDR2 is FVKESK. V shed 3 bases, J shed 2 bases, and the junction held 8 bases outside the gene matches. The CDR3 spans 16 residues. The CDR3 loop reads CASSHGQGNVQETQYF. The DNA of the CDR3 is TGTGCCAGCAGCCACGGACAGGGCAACGTACAAGAGACCCAGTACTTC.

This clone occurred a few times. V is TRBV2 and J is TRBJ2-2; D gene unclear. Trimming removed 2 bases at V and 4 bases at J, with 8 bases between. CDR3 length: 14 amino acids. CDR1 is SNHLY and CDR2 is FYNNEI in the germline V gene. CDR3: CASSETHSTGELFF. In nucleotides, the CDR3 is TGTGCCAGCAGTGAAACTCATTCCACCGGGGAGCTGTTTTTT.

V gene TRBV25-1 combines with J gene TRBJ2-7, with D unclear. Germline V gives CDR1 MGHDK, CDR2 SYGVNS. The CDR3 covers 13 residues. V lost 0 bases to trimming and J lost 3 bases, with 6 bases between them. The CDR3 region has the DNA TGTGCCAGCAGTGAATATCCAGACTACGAGCAGTACTTC. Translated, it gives CASSEYPDYEQYF.

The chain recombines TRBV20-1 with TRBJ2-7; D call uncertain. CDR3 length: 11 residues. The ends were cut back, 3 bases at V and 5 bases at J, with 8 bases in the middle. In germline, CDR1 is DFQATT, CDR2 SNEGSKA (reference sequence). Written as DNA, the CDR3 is TGCAGTGCTAGTATAAAGGACGAGCAGTACTTC. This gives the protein CSASIKDEQYF.